These T cell receptor beta chains were read from a single sample in a study of beta chain features in type 1 diabetes. Produced via immunoSEQ multiplex PCR; TCRdb's table is partial and in-frame only. Of some 330,000 clones listed, around 10% are singletons. Sequencing input: naive CD4+ T cells from blood. The receptors were gathered from a woman in her 30s in good health. CDR3s include the opening cysteine and the closing phenylalanine or tryptophan. The D gene is left open where the match is weak. Size values are once, few and many counts, or a class for expanded clones, and some rows have none.

>.|TRBV6-5|TRBJ2-1|.
CASSYSRRENNEQFF
TGTGCCAGCAGTTACTCGAGGCGGGAAAACAATGAGCAGTTCTTC
>.|TRBV6-5|TRBJ1-2|few
CASSYSPGGDYGYTF
TGTGCCAGCAGTTACTCCCCCGGGGGGGACTATGGCTACACCTTC
>.|TRBV4-2|TRBJ1-5|few
CASSQSSPGTPNQPQHF
TGTGCCAGCAGCCAATCCTCCCCCGGGACACCAAATCAGCCCCAGCATTTT
>TRBD2|TRBV29-1|TRBJ2-3|.
CSELAGSTDTQYF
TGCAGCGAGCTAGCGGGGAGCACAGATACGCAGTATTTT
>TRBD1|TRBV30|TRBJ2-3|.
CAWSYRDSIPDTQYF
TGTGCCTGGAGTTACCGGGACAGCATCCCGGATACGCAGTATTTT
>.|TRBV19|TRBJ2-7|few
CASRKPSGTTYEQYF
TGTGCCAGTAGGAAACCATCCGGGACAACTTACGAGCAGTACTTC
>.|TRBV7-9|TRBJ1-2|few
CASSLAPAGSYGYTF
TGTGCCAGCAGCTTAGCGCCCGCCGGGTCCTATGGCTACACCTTC
>.|TRBV7-2|TRBJ1-5|.
CASSSTVGNQPQHF
TGTGCCAGCAGCTCTACGGTTGGTAATCAGCCCCAGCATTTT
>.|TRBV11-2|TRBJ2-7|.
CASSLGDWLEQYF
TGTGCCAGCAGCTTAGGGGACTGGCTCGAGCAGTACTTC
>.|TRBV5-4|TRBJ1-1|few
CASSIWVRAPNTEAFF
TGTGCCAGCAGCATTTGGGTGAGGGCGCCGAACACTGAAGCTTTCTTT
>.|TRBV10-2|TRBJ2-5|few
CASKDWLQETQYF
TGCGCCAGCAAAGACTGGCTCCAAGAGACCCAGTACTTC
>TRBD2|TRBV4-1|TRBJ2-2|.
CASSLFSGTSGAGELFF
TGCGCCAGCAGCCTTTTTTCCGGGACTAGCGGTGCCGGGGAGCTGTTTTTT
>.|TRBV7-3|TRBJ2-1|few
CASSSISDNEQFF
TGTGCCAGCAGCTCGATTAGCGACAATGAGCAGTTCTTC
>TRBD1|TRBV28|TRBJ1-1|few
CASKGQANTEAFF
TGTGCCAGCAAGGGACAGGCAAACACTGAAGCTTTCTTT
>.|TRBV20-1|TRBJ2-2|.
CSASGTGELFF
TGCAGTGCTAGCGGCACCGGGGAGCTGTTTTTT
>.|TRBV18|TRBJ2-5|.
CASSNLQGTQETQYF
TGTGCCAGCTCAAACCTACAGGGGACTCAAGAGACCCAGTACTTC
>.|TRBV30|TRBJ1-1|few
CAWSAQGYTEAFF
TGTGCCTGGAGTGCTCAGGGGTACACTGAAGCTTTCTTT
>.|TRBV5-4|TRBJ2-6|few
CASSPDLVGANVLTF
TGTGCCAGCAGCCCCGACTTGGTTGGGGCCAACGTCCTGACTTTC
>TRBD1|TRBV5-1|TRBJ1-5|.
CASSLRTGGNQPQHF
TGCGCCAGCAGCCTCCGGACAGGCGGCAATCAGCCCCAGCATTTT
>TRBD2|TRBV27|TRBJ2-5|few
CASSSGRAGETQYF
TGTGCCAGCAGTTCCGGGAGGGCCGGGGAGACCCAGTACTTC
>TRBD2|TRBV7-3|TRBJ2-2|.
CASSLRGGRANTGELFF
TGTGCCAGCAGCTTAAGAGGCGGGAGGGCGAACACCGGGGAGCTGTTTTTT
>TRBD2|TRBV28|TRBJ2-5|few
CATTPSGSLETQYF
TGTGCCACTACACCTAGCGGGAGTTTGGAGACCCAGTACTTC
>.|TRBV30|TRBJ2-7|few
CAWSRRQVEQYF
TGTGCCTGGAGTCGCCGACAGGTCGAGCAGTACTTC
>TRBD1|TRBV4-3|TRBJ1-3|.
CASSQESRGPGNTIYF
TGCGCCAGCAGCCAAGAGTCCAGGGGGCCTGGAAACACCATATATTTT
>TRBD2|TRBV7-2|TRBJ2-5|.
CASRVGLAGPGETQYF
TGTGCCAGCAGGGTCGGACTAGCGGGCCCTGGTGAGACCCAGTACTTC
>TRBD2|TRBV5-4|TRBJ2-7|few
CASSLGSSGAPYEQYF
TGTGCCAGCAGCTTGGGATCTAGCGGGGCTCCCTACGAGCAGTACTTC
>TRBD2|TRBV15|TRBJ2-7|.
CATSRGSLAGLYEQYF
TGTGCCACCAGCAGAGGTTCGCTAGCGGGATTATACGAGCAGTACTTC
>.|TRBV14|TRBJ1-3|few
CASSQVQGRVGNTIYF
TGTGCCAGCAGCCAGGTCCAGGGGCGCGTTGGAAACACCATATATTTT
>.|TRBV18|TRBJ2-7|few
CASSHRNYEQYF
TGTGCCAGCTCGCATAGAAATTACGAGCAGTACTTC
>TRBD1|TRBV19|TRBJ2-7|.
CASSTTTGVEQYF
TGTGCCAGTAGTACCACGACAGGGGTCGAGCAGTACTTC
>TRBD2|TRBV2|TRBJ2-1|.
CASAGTRVNEQFF
TGTGCCAGCGCCGGGACTAGGGTAAATGAGCAGTTCTTC
>.|TRBV19|TRBJ2-1|few
CASAGLRDYNEQFF
TGTGCCAGTGCAGGGCTGCGGGACTACAATGAGCAGTTCTTC
>.|TRBV11-2|TRBJ1-5|.
CASSQVWGAQHF
TGTGCCAGCAGCCAGGTCTGGGGAGCCCAGCATTTT
>TRBD1|TRBV5-1|TRBJ2-3|.
CASSLYGGQVDTQYF
TGCGCCAGCAGCTTGTACGGGGGACAGGTAGATACGCAGTATTTT
>.|TRBV14|TRBJ2-1|few
CASSHLRDSSYNEQFF
TGTGCCAGCAGCCACCTCCGGGACTCCTCCTACAATGAGCAGTTCTTC
>TRBD2|TRBV2|TRBJ2-1|.
CASSRLAGGPRGGNEQFF
TGTGCCAGCAGTCGACTAGCGGGAGGCCCAAGGGGAGGGAATGAGCAGTTCTTC
>.|TRBV6-5|TRBJ2-7|.
CASSYVNTATAYEQYF
TGTGCCAGCAGTTATGTCAATACCGCTACAGCCTACGAGCAGTACTTC
>.|TRBV5-1|TRBJ2-1|few
CASSLMGTYNEQFF
TGCGCCAGCAGCTTGATGGGCACCTACAATGAGCAGTTCTTC
>.|TRBV4-3|TRBJ2-1|few
CASSQEIRPMYNEQFF
TGCGCCAGCAGCCAAGAAATCAGGCCTATGTACAATGAGCAGTTCTTC
>.|TRBV25-1|TRBJ2-2|few
CASSPWGDRTGELFF
TGTGCCAGCAGTCCTTGGGGAGATCGGACCGGGGAGCTGTTTTTT
>TRBD2|TRBV19|TRBJ2-3|few
CASSILTSGSTDTQYF
TGTGCCAGTAGTATCCTGACTAGCGGGAGTACAGATACGCAGTATTTT